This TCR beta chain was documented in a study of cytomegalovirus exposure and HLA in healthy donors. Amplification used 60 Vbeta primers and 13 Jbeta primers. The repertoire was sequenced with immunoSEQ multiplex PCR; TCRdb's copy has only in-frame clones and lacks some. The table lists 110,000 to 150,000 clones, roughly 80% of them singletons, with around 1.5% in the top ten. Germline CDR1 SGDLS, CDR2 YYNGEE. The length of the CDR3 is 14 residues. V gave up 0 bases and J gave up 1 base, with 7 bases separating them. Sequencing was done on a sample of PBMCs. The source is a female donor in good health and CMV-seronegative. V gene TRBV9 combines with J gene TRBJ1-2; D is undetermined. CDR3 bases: TGTGCCAGCAGCGTAGGGGCTAATAACTATGGCTACACCTTC. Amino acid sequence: CASSVGANNYGYTF.